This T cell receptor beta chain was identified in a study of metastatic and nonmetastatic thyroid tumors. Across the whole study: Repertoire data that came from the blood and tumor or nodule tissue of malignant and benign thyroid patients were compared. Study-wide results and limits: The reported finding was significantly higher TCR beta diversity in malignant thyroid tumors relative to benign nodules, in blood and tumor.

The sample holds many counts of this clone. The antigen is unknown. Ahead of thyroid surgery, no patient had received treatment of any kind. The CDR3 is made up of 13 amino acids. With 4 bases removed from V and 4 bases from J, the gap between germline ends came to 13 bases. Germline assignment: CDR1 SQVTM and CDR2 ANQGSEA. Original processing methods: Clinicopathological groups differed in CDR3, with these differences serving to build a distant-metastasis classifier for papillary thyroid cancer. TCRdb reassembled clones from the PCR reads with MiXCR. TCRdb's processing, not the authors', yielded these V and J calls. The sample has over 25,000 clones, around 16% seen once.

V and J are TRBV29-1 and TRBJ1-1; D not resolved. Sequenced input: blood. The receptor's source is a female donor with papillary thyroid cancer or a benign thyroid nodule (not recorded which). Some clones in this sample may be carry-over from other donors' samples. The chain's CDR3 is CSVVPAVGTEAFF. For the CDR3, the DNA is TGCAGCGTTGTTCCGGCGGTGGGCACTGAAGCTTTCTTT. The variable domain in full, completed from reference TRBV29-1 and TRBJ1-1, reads SAVISQKPSRDICQRGTSLTIQCQVDSQVTMMFWYRQQPGQSLTLIATANQGSEATYESGFVIDKFPISRPNLTFSTLTVSNMSPEDSSIYLCSVVPAVGTEAFFGQGTRLTVV.